The entry below describes one T cell receptor beta chain. The target of this receptor is not known. No much larger clonotype is one base removed from it; base qualities were not supplied. The time point label here, explained by the study, means: newly diagnosed GD, antithyroid drugs for less than 3 months. For both TCR sequencing and RNA sequencing, RNA was extracted from PBMCs using TRIzol. Graves' disease was diagnosed according to American Thyroid Association guidelines. Recruitment of patients was carried out at an endocrinology department in Xi'an, China. From each patient, about 9.7 milliliters of peripheral blood was collected into an EDTA anticoagulant tube. PBMCs were isolated by Ficoll Paque Plus density gradient separation without further T cell sorting. RNA quality was checked with an Agilent 2100 Bioanalyzer and agarose gel, and concentration with a NanoDrop 2000. The sample belongs to a study of regulatory T cells in long-lasting Graves disease (TCRdb year 2021). Looking at the study overall: Newly diagnosed Graves' disease patients had taken antithyroid drugs for less than 3 months. Peripheral blood TCR sequencing and RNA sequencing compared persistent Graves' disease patients with newly diagnosed Graves' disease patients. The study was registered as a clinical trial and conducted in China. A total of roughly 33 samples underwent TCR sequencing: some 13 from persistent and 20 from newly diagnosed Graves' disease patients. General study outcomes and caveats: Lower TCR Shannon entropy and fewer highly expanded clones were observed in persistent Graves' disease patients than in newly diagnosed patients, which suggested clonal expansion. Peripheral blood alone was examined, since thyroid tissue, which constituted the primary lesion, could not be accessed. The authors acknowledged the small sample size as a limitation that may reduce accuracy. A larger number of public clonotypes was shared among persistent patients (fewer than 3,000) than among newly diagnosed patients (around 970). Sequencing and analysis were limited to the TCR beta chain.

The library was produced with multiplex PCR. The instrument given in TCRdb is Illumina HiSeq 4000. iRepertoire HTBI primers and Arm-PCR amplification of CDR3 regions were used to construct TCR beta libraries. Before sequencing, the PCR products underwent gel purification. The paper's processing steps were these. Across samples, 55 to 80 TRBV and 13 to 15 TRBJ segments were identified and used for gene usage analysis of CDR3 amino acid clonotypes. COPE and FqMerger were used to merge the filtered high-quality paired reads into contigs. BLAST was used to align contigs to IMGT TRBV, TRBD and TRBJ reference genes, with CDR3 defined following IMGT. Any clonotype with a frequency above 0.1% was counted as a highly expanded clone. Repertoire diversity was measured by Shannon entropy, and V-J evenness by the Gini coefficient. A clonotype was considered public if more than one individual shared it. Starting from the raw public reads, TCRdb applied fastp trimming at Q25, assembled clones with MiXCR and retained in-frame beta chains. Rows with a matching CDR3 protein are joined into one entry that keeps the most common DNA and genes. These V and J calls rely on TCRdb rather than the paper's analysis. This sample is represented by 350,000 to 500,000 distinct CDR3 sequences; approximately 16% of them were singletons. The ten biggest clones cover roughly a tenth of the sample.

These data were also filed under a second study, of T cells in Graves' hyperthyroidism and ophthalmopathy. The second publication reports: Stable Graves' hyperthyroidism was defined as the absence of progression to ophthalmopathy over 18 months of follow-up. Hyperthyroidism patients were aged 18 to 65 years and newly diagnosed, with disease duration of less than 2 months. Exclusion was applied to patients with uncontrolled infections, other autoimmune diseases, pregnancy or lactation. Diagnoses were established on the basis of clinical symptoms, serum thyroxine and TRAb, thyroid ultrasound, and orbital computed tomography. A first-round RT-PCR of the TCR CDR3 used the HTBI primer set with the Qiagen OneStep RT-PCR kit. Most expanded thyroid clonotypes (frequency above 0.001) were also detected in blood, a finding suggesting that blood repertoires may reflect thyroid immune responses. A 13 V-J signature model separated ophthalmopathy from stable hyperthyroidism, with 87.88% sensitivity and 81.08% specificity in cross-validation and 80%/75% in testing. In validation, progression to ophthalmopathy was predicted by the model with nearly 71% sensitivity and approximately 78% specificity, a median of around 5.9 months before onset. TCR V-J signatures able to tell the groups apart were searched for in a discovery cohort of 95 or so patients, of whom 43 had Graves' ophthalmopathy and some 60 had stable Graves' hyperthyroidism. Prospective prediction of ophthalmopathy was tested in an independent validation cohort of fewer than 20 hyperthyroidism patients and 15 to 17 patients who later progressed to ophthalmopathy. The 75 to 100 discovery patients were randomly split 7:3 into training and test sets. The study also compared thyroid tissue and blood T-cell repertoires from a handful of Graves' hyperthyroidism patients. After blood sampling, hyperthyroidism patients were treated with methimazole at a starting dose of 30 mg daily, and ophthalmopathy patients were treated with high-dose intravenous methylprednisolone. Libraries were constructed in a second round of multiplex PCR, after which size selection and purification were carried out. Libraries were sequenced paired-end with 100 bp reads on an Illumina HiSeq2000. SOAPnuke was used to process the raw data, with reads discarded if the reads contained adapters or uncalled bases, had a mean Phred below 15, or lacked an exact constant-primer or identifier match. High-quality paired reads were merged using COPE v1.2.5, and each unique nucleotide sequence was defined as a clonotype. Clonotypes were aligned to IMGT TRBV, TRBD and TRBJ reference segments using MiTCR v1.1. Analysis was restricted to V-J combinations with a frequency above 0.0001, which covered about 99% of repertoires. A TCS score was defined as the ratio of F50 (clonal expansion) to E x V (chaos), with BLOSUM62-based TCRdist applied between CDR3 peptides within each V-J. Welch's t-statistics and random forest reduced some 510 V-J features to 13, which were used in a naive Bayes classifier (R e1071). Sample size was not statistically predetermined, and blinding of investigators to group allocation was not performed. The paper describes TCR Vbeta CDR3 sequencing of about 140 peripheral blood samples, made up of fewer than 50 ophthalmopathy patients, 70 to 80 hyperthyroidism patients and 17 progressor patients.

The receptor was derived from a woman aged 30 to 39 with Graves disease. Donor details come from another sample of the same person, matched by shared clones. Sequencing used peripheral blood mononuclear cells (PBMCs), obtained at new diagnosis, from a patient treated with antithyroid drugs.

CDR3 sequence: CASSPGQELNTGELFF. The bases are TGTGCCAGCAGTCCGGGACAGGAGCTTAACACCGGGGAGCTGTTTTTT. The V and J genes are TRBV3-1 and TRBJ2-2, with 8 bases in between that match TRBD1. Trimming removed 6 bases from V and 2 bases from J; the gene matches leave 8 bases unexplained. CDR1 and CDR2 are read off the germline V gene (reference sequence) as LGHDT and YNNKEL. The CDR3 starts with the cysteine, ends with the phenylalanine, and has 16 residues. The retained sequence is limited to the CDR3, 48 bases, with the frame set at the first base.